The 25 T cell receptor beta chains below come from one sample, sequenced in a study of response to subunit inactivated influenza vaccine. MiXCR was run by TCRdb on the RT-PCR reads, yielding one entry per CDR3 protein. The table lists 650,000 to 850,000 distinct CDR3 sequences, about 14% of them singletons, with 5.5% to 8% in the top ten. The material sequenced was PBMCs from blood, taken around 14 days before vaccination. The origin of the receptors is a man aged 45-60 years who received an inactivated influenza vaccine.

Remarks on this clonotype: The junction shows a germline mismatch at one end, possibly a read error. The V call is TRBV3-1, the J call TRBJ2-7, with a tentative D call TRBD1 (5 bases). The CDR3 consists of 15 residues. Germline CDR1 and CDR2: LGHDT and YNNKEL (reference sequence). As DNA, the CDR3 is TGTGCCAGCTGCCAATGGTCAGGGAAGGGGTACGAGCAGTACTTC. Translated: CASCQWSGKGYEQYF.

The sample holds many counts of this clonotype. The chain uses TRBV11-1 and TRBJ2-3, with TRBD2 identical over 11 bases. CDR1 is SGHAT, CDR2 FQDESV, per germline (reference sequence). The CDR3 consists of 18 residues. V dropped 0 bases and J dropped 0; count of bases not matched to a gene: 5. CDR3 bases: TGTGCCAGCAGCTTAGCTGCTCTAGCGGGAGGCAGCACAGATACGCAGTATTTT. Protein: CASSLAALAGGSTDTQYF. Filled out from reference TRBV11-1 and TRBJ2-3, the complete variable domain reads EAEVAQSPRYKITEKSQAVAFWCDPISGHATLYWYRQILGQGPELLVQFQDESVVDDSQLPKDRFSAERLKGVDSTLKIQPAELGDSAMYLCASSLAALAGGSTDTQYFGPGTRLTVL.

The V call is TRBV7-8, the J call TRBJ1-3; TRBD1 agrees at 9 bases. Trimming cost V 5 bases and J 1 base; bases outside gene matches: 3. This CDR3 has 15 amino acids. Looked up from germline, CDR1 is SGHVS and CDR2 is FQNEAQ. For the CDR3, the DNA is TGTGCCAGCAGCACCGGGACAGGGTCTGGAAACACCATATATTTT. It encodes CASSTGTGSGNTIYF.

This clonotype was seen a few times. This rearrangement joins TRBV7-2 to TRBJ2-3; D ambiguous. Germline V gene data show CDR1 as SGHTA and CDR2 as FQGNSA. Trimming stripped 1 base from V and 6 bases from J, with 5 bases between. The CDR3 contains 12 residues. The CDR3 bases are TGTGCCAGCAGCTTAGTTGAGGATACGCAGTATTTT. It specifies CASSLVEDTQYF.

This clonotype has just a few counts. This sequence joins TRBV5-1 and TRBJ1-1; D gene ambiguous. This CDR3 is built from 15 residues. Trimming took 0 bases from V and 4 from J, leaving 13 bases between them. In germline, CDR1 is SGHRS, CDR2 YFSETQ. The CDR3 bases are TGCGCCAGCAGCTTGGGAACAGCGGTCGGCACTGAAGCTTTCTTT. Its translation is CASSLGTAVGTEAFF.

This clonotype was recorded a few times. For the CDR3, the DNA is TGTGCCATCAAGGGGGCGCGTGGCTACGAGCAGTACTTC. This translates into CAIKGARGYEQYF. The chain couples TRBV10-3 to TRBJ2-7; 7 bases agree with TRBD1. CDR1 ENHRY and CDR2 SYGVKD come from the germline V gene. The CDR3 runs 13 residues. The junction had 6 bases not matched to a gene; V was cut back by 7 bases and J by 3 bases.

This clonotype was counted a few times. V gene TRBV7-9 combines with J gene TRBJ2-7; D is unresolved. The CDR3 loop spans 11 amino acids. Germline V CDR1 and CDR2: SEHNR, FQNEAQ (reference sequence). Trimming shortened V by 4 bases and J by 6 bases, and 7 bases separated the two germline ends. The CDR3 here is CASSSMAEQYF. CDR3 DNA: TGTGCCAGCAGCTCTATGGCCGAGCAGTACTTC.

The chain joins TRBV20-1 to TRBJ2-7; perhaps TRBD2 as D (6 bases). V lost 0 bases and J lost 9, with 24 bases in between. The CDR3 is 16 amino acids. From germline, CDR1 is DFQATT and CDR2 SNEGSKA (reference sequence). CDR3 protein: CSARDRGRGTPRGQYF. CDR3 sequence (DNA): TGCAGTGCTAGAGATCGGGGCCGGGGGACCCCCCGCGGGCAGTACTTC.

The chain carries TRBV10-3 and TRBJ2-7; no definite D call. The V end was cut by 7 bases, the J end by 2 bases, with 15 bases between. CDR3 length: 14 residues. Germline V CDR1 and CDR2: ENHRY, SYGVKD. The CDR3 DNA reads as TGTGCCATCACTGACACCTTCAGGACCTACGAGCAGTACTTC. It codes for CAITDTFRTYEQYF.

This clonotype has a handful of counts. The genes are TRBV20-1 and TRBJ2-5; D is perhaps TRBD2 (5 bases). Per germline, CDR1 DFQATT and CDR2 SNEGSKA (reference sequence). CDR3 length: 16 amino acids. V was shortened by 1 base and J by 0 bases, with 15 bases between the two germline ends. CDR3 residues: CSARGSRGSNQETQYF. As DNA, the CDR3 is TGCAGTGCTAGAGGGTCGCGTGGGAGCAACCAAGAGACCCAGTACTTC.

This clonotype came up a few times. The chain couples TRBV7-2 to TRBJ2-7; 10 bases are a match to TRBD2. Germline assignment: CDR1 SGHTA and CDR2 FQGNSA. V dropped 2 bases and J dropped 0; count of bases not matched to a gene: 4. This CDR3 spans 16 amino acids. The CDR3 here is CASSLMSSGSSYEQYF. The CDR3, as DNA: TGTGCCAGCAGCTTAATGTCTAGCGGGAGCTCCTACGAGCAGTACTTC.

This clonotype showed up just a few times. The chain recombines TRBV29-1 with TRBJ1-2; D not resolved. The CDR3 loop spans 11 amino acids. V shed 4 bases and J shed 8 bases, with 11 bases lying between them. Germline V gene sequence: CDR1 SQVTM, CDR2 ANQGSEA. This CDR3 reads CSVADGRGYTF. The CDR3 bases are TGCAGCGTTGCTGACGGGCGCGGCTACACCTTC.

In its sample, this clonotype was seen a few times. In DNA, the CDR3 is TGCAGTGCTAGTGCGGAGGTCACCGGGGAGCTGTTTTTT. It encodes CSASAEVTGELFF. This chain joins TRBV20-1 and TRBJ2-2, with D perhaps matching TRBD2 (5 bases). This CDR3 contains 13 residues. Trimming cost V 3 bases and J 4 bases, with 9 bases left between them. Per the germline V gene, CDR1 is DFQATT and CDR2 is SNEGSKA (reference sequence).

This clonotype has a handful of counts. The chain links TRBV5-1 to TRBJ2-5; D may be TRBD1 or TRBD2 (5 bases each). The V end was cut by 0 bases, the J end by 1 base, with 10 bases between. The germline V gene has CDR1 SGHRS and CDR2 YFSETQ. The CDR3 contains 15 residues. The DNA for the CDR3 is TGCGCCAGCAGCTTGGAAGGGGAGCCCCAAGAGACCCAGTACTTC. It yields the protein CASSLEGEPQETQYF.

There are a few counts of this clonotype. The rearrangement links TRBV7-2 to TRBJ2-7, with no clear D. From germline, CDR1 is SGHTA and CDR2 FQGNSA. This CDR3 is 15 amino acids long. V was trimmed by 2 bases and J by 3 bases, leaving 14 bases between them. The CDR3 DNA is TGTGCCAGCAGCTTACGAGTCGACTCGGACTACGAGCAGTACTTC. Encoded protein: CASSLRVDSDYEQYF.

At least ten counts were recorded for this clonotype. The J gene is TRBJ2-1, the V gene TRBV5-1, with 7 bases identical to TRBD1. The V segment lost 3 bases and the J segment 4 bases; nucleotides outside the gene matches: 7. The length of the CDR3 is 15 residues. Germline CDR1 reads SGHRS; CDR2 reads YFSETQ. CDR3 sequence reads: CASSSDRVPYNEQFF. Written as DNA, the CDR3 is TGCGCCAGCAGCTCCGACAGGGTACCTTACAATGAGCAGTTCTTC.

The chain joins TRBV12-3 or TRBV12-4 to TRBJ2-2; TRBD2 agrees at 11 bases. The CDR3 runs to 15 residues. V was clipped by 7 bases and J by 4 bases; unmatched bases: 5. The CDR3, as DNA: TGTGCCAGCAACCTAGCGGGAGGATTCACCGGGGAGCTGTTTTTT. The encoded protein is CASNLAGGFTGELFF.

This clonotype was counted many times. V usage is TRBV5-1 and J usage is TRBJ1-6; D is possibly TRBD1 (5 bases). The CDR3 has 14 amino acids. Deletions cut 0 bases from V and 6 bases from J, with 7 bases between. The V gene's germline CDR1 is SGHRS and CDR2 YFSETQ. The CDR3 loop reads CASSLAGLNSPLHF. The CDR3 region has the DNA TGCGCCAGCAGCTTGGCAGGGCTTAATTCACCCCTCCACTTT.

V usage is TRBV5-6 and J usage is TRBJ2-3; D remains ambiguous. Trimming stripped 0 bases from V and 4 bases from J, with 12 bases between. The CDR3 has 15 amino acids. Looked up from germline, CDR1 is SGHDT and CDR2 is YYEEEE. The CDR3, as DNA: TGTGCCAGCAGCTTGGGGGCCCGAACTTCAGATACGCAGTATTTT. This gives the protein CASSLGARTSDTQYF.

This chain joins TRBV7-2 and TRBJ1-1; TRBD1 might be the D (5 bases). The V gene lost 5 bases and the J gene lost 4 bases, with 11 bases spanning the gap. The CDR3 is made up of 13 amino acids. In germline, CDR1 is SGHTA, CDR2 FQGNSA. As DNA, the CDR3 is TGTGCCAGCAGCCCAGGGATGACCACTGAAGCTTTCTTT. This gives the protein CASSPGMTTEAFF.

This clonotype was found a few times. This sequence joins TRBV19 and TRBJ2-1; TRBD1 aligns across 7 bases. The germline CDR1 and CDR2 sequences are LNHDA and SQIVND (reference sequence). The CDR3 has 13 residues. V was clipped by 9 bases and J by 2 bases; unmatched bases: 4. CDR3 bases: TGTGCCAGCAGGGGGTCCCCCTACAATGAGCAGTTCTTC. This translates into CASRGSPYNEQFF.

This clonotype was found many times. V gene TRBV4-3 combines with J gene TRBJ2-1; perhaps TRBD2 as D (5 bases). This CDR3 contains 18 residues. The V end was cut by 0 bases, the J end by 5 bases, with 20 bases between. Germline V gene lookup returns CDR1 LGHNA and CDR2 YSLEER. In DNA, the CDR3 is TGCGCCAGCAGCCAAGATCTCAGAGCGGACTCGGGGAACAATGAGCAGTTCTTC. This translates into CASSQDLRADSGNNEQFF.

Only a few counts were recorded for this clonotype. CDR3 region: CAWSVGDTSGGYTF. Here the CDR3 DNA reads TGTGCCTGGAGTGTCGGGGACACCTCAGGGGGCTACACCTTC. V gene TRBV30 combines with J gene TRBJ1-2; possibly TRBD1 for D (6 bases). Trimming stripped 0 bases from V and 8 bases from J, with 16 bases between. The CDR3 totals 14 residues. Germline loops: CDR1 GTSNPN, CDR2 SVGIG (reference sequence). The full variable domain, its missing parts supplied by reference TRBV30 and TRBJ1-2, is SQTIHQWPATLVQPVGSPLSLECTVEGTSNPNLYWYRQAAGRGLQLLFYSVGIGQISSEVPQNLSASRPQDRQFILSSKKLLLSDSGFYLCAWSVGDTSGGYTFGSGTRLTVV.

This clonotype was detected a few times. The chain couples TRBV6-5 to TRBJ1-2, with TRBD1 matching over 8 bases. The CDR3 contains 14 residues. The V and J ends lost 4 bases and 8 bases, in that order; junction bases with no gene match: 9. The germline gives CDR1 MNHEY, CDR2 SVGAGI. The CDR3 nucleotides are TGTGCCAGCAGTTGGGACAGGCCCCTTGGAGGCTACACCTTC. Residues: CASSWDRPLGGYTF.

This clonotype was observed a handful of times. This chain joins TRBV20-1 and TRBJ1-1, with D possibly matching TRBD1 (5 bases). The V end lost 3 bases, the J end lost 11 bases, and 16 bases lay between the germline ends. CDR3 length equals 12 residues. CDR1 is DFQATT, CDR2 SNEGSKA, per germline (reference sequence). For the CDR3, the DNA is TGCAGTGCTAGCCGCGGGGCCGCGGGGGCTTTCTTT. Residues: CSASRGAAGAFF.